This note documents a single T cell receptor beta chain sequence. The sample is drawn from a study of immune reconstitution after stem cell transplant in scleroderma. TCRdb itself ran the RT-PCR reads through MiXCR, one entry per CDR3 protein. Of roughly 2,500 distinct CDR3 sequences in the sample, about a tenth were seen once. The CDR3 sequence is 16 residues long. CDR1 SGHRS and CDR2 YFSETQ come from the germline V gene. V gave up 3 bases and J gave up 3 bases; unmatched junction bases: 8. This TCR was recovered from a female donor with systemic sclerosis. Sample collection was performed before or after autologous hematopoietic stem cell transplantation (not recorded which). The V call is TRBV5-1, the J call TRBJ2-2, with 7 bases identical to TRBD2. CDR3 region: CASSSYPRGDTGELFF. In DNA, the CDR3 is TGCGCCAGCAGCTCGTATCCCCGGGGGGACACCGGGGAGCTGTTTTTT.